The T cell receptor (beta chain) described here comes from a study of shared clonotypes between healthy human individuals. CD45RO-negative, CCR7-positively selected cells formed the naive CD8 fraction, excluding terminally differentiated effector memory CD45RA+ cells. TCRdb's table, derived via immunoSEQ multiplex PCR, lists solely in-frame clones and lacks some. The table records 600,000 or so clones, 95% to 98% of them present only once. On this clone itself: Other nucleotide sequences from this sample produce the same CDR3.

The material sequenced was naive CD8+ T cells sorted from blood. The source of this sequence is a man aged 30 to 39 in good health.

CDR3 loop: CSVEGTSGSNEQFF. DNA of the CDR3: TGCAGCGTTGAAGGCACTAGCGGGAGCAATGAGCAGTTCTTC. J is TRBJ2-1 and V is TRBV29-1; 11 nucleotides align to TRBD2. The CDR3 length is 14 residues. Germline V gives CDR1 SQVTM, CDR2 ANQGSEA. J gave up 6 bases and V 1 base, and 2 bases lay outside the gene matches.